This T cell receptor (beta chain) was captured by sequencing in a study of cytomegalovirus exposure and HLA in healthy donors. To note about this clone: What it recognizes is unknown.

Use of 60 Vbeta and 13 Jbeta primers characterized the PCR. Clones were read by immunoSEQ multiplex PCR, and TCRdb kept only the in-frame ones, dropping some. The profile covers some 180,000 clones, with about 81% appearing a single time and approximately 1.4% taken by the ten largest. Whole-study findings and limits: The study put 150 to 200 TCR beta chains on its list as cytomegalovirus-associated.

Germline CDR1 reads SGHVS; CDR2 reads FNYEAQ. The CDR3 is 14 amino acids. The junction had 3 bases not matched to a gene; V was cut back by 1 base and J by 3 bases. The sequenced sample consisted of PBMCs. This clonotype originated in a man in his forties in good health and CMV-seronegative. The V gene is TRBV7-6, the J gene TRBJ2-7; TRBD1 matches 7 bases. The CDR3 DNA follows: TGTGCCAGCAGCTTAGGGGCAGGGGGCTACGAGCAGTACTTC. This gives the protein CASSLGAGGYEQYF.